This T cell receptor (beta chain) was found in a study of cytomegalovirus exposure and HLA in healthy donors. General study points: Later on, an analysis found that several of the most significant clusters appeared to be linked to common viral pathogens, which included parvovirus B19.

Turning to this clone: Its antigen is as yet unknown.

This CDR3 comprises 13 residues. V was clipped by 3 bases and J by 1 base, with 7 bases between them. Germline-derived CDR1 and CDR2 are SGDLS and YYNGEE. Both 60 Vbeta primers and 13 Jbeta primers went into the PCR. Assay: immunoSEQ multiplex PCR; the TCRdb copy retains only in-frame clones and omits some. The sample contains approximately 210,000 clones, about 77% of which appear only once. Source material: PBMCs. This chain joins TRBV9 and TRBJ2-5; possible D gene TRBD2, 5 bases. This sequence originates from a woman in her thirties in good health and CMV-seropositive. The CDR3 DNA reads TGTGCCAGCAGCGGGACTCCCCAAGAGACCCAGTACTTC. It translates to CASSGTPQETQYF.